The 27 T cell receptor beta chains reported below all come from one sample, sequenced in a study of shared clonotypes between healthy human individuals. Repertoires were generated with immunoSEQ multiplex PCR, while TCRdb's copy carries only in-frame clones and drops some. The sample records over a million clones, less than 99% being singletons. Input material: naive CD4+ T cells sorted from blood. Subset meaning: CD45RA+ positively selected. The receptors derive from a young man in good health.

The V call is TRBV19, the J call TRBJ2-1; TRBD2 matches at 11 bases. CDR1 and CDR2 from the germline V gene are LNHDA and SQIVND (reference sequence). There are 14 residues in the CDR3. With V trimmed by 6 bases and J by 8 bases, 6 bases remained unmatched. CDR3 bases: TGTGCCAGTAGGACTAGCGGGATTACGGATGAGCAGTTCTTC. Protein sequence: CASRTSGITDEQFF.

This chain joins TRBV6-5 and TRBJ2-1, with 9 nucleotides matching TRBD2. The CDR3 is made up of 15 amino acids. CDR1 and CDR2 (germline): MNHEY, SVGAGI. With V trimmed by 2 bases and J by 10 bases, 9 bases remained unmatched. The CDR3 loop reads CASSYVAGVSGEQFF. The CDR3 DNA follows: TGTGCCAGCAGTTACGTAGCGGGAGTTTCCGGGGAGCAGTTCTTC.

The chain recombines TRBV19 with TRBJ2-7, with D perhaps matching TRBD1 (6 bases). Trimming removed 3 bases at V and 1 base at J, with 22 bases between. There are 18 residues in the CDR3. Germline CDR1 reads LNHDA; CDR2 reads SQIVND (reference sequence). As DNA, the CDR3 is TGTGCCAGTAGTATTTCGGGGACCGGGACAACCCCTTCCTACGAGCAGTACTTC. Encoded protein: CASSISGTGTTPSYEQYF.

The chain links TRBV5-1 to TRBJ2-1; 14 nucleotides align to TRBD2. Germline CDR1 SGHRS, CDR2 YFSETQ. The CDR3 has 18 amino acids. Trimming took 4 bases from V and 5 from J; bases not matched to a gene: 11. The CDR3: CASSPGLAGGNTNNEQFF. For the CDR3, the DNA is TGCGCCAGCAGCCCTGGACTAGCGGGGGGAAATACAAACAATGAGCAGTTCTTC.

V and J are TRBV9 and TRBJ2-1; no definite D call. There are 16 residues in the CDR3. The germline V gene has CDR1 SGDLS and CDR2 YYNGEE. Between the trimmed V and J ends, which lost 0 bases and 0 bases, there was a span of 10 bases. The CDR3 reads CASSVGSWDSYNEQFF. The CDR3 DNA sequence: TGTGCCAGCAGCGTAGGGAGCTGGGACTCCTACAATGAGCAGTTCTTC.

The chain uses TRBV7-2 and TRBJ2-1; D not resolved. V was trimmed by 1 base and J by 6 bases, leaving 4 bases between them. The CDR3 consists of 12 residues. The germline CDR1 and CDR2 sequences are SGHTA and FQGNSA. CDR3 region: CASSLGLNEQFF. The CDR3, as DNA: TGTGCCAGCAGCTTAGGTCTCAATGAGCAGTTCTTC.

This clone showed up just once. The V gene is TRBV9, the J gene TRBJ2-1, with D possibly matching TRBD1 (6 bases). The CDR3 has 14 residues. Germline V gives CDR1 SGDLS, CDR2 YYNGEE. Trimming took off 0 bases at V and 6 bases at J, with 10 bases between the two ends. This CDR3 reads CASSVATDSNEQFF. CDR3 bases: TGTGCCAGCAGCGTAGCTACGGACAGCAATGAGCAGTTCTTC.

The CDR3: CASSYRQSTGELFF. The CDR3 DNA reads TGTGCCAGCAGCTACAGACAGAGCACCGGGGAGCTGTTTTTT. The rearrangement uses TRBV7-2 and TRBJ2-2; possibly TRBD1 for D (5 bases). CDR1 and CDR2 from the germline V gene are SGHTA and FQGNSA. Trimming removed 4 bases from V and 4 bases from J, with 10 bases in between. CDR3 length: 14 amino acids.

This chain links TRBV10-2 with TRBJ2-5, with 11 bases aligning to TRBD2. Germline-derived CDR1 and CDR2 are WSHSY and SAAADI. V lost 10 bases, J lost 4 bases, and 2 bases stayed unmatched. The CDR3 covers 12 residues. CDR3 DNA sequence: TGCGCCACCGGACTAGCGGGAGAGACCCAGTACTTC. This gives the protein CATGLAGETQYF.

The CDR3 DNA sequence: TGTGCCAGCAGCGTCCGGTACGGGACTAGCGGCCAGTCGGCTCCCACCGGGGAGCTGTTTTTT. It encodes CASSVRYGTSGQSAPTGELFF. The chain links TRBV9 to TRBJ2-2, with TRBD2 matching over 11 bases. Germline CDR1 reads SGDLS; CDR2 reads YYNGEE. Trimming at V came to 2 bases and at J to 4 bases, leaving 19 bases not matched to a gene. The CDR3 sequence is 21 residues long.

J is TRBJ2-3 and V is TRBV5-1; 10 nucleotides match TRBD1. In germline, CDR1 is SGHRS, CDR2 YFSETQ. J lost 1 base, V lost 4 bases, and 6 bases had no gene match. The CDR3 is made up of 16 amino acids. CDR3: CASSPGQGGGTDTQYF. CDR3 nucleotide sequence: TGCGCCAGCAGCCCTGGACAGGGGGGTGGCACAGATACGCAGTATTTT.

The V gene is TRBV18, the J gene TRBJ2-7; 8 bases fit TRBD1. CDR1 and CDR2 from the germline V gene are KGHSH and LQKENI. The CDR3 totals 15 residues. Losses at the gene ends were 2 bases for V and 2 bases for J; bases not matched to a gene: 5. CDR3 residues: CASSPKTGAAYEQYF. The CDR3 DNA reads TGTGCCAGCTCACCAAAGACAGGGGCCGCCTACGAGCAGTACTTC. Using reference TRBV18 and TRBJ2-7 for the parts outside the CDR3, the full variable domain is NAGVMQNPRHLVRRRGQEARLRCSPMKGHSHVYWYRQLPEEGLKFMVYLQKENIIDESGMPKERFSAEFPKEGPSILRIQQVVRGDSAAYFCASSPKTGAAYEQYFGPGTRLTVT.

The gene calls are TRBV18 and TRBJ2-5; tentative D call: TRBD2 (6 bases). Germline assignment: CDR1 KGHSH and CDR2 LQKENI. The CDR3 covers 16 residues. Trimming removed 5 bases at V and 2 bases at J, with 18 bases between. The CDR3 DNA sequence: TGTGCCAGCTCAGGCCTACCGGGACTTTTACAAGAGACCCAGTACTTC. Its protein is CASSGLPGLLQETQYF.

This clone appeared a single time. V gene TRBV2 combines with J gene TRBJ1-4; no definite D call. V gave up 7 bases and J gave up 0 bases, with 9 bases separating them. Per germline, CDR1 SNHLY and CDR2 FYNNEI. The CDR3 extends over 14 amino acids. CDR3: CASKQRATNEKLFF. The CDR3 DNA is TGTGCCAGCAAACAGAGAGCAACTAATGAAAAACTGTTTTTT.

The DNA of the CDR3 is TGCAGTAGCGAGGGAGCGAACACCGGGGAGCTGTTTTTT. This sequence encodes CSSEGANTGELFF. The chain uses TRBV29-1 and TRBJ2-2; possible D gene TRBD2, 5 bases. This CDR3 region has 13 residues. The germline V gene encodes CDR1 SQVTM and CDR2 ANQGSEA.

This chain joins TRBV27 and TRBJ2-7; no firm D call. V was shortened by 2 bases and J by 0 bases, with 8 bases between the two germline ends. CDR3 length equals 14 residues. CDR1 is MNHEY, CDR2 SMNVEV, per germline (reference sequence). The CDR3 bases are TGTGCCAGCAGTTTAGGCTCCCTCTCCTACGAGCAGTACTTC. Its translation: CASSLGSLSYEQYF.

This sequence joins TRBV14 and TRBJ2-6; the match to TRBD2 covers 12 bases. This CDR3 comprises 18 residues. With V trimmed by 4 bases and J by 2 bases, 6 bases remained unmatched. Germline V lookup: CDR1 SGHDN, CDR2 FVKESK. The CDR3 DNA sequence: TGTGCCAGCAGCCCAACTAGCGGGAGGTTTGCTGGGGCCAACGTCCTGACTTTC. Its protein is CASSPTSGRFAGANVLTF.

As DNA, the CDR3 is TGTGCCATCAGTGCTGTCAATGAGCAGTTCTTC. Translating it yields CAISAVNEQFF. This chain uses TRBV10-3 with TRBJ2-1; no reliable D call. The V and J ends lost 4 bases and 6 bases respectively, with 4 bases between them. This CDR3 is 11 amino acids long. In germline, CDR1 is ENHRY, CDR2 SYGVKD.

The gene calls are TRBV9 and TRBJ2-3, with 8 bases that match TRBD2. Germline CDR1 SGDLS, CDR2 YYNGEE. This CDR3 region has 17 residues. The ends lost 0 bases at V and 2 bases at J; junction bases unmatched: 8. CDR3 residues: CASSVGTGGPPTDTQYF. CDR3 sequence (DNA): TGTGCCAGCAGCGTAGGTACGGGAGGGCCCCCCACAGATACGCAGTATTTT.

This chain uses TRBV7-3 with TRBJ2-1; D not certain. V was trimmed by 4 bases and J by 7 bases, leaving 14 bases between them. CDR3 length: 14 residues. Per the germline V gene, CDR1 is SGHTA and CDR2 is FQGTGA. The CDR3 DNA follows: TGTGCCAGCAGCTCCTCCTCGATCGGGAATGAGCAGTTCTTC. Translating gives CASSSSSIGNEQFF. Filled out from reference TRBV7-3 and TRBJ2-1, the complete variable domain reads GAGVSQTPSNKVTEKGKYVELRCDPISGHTALYWYRQSLGQGPEFLIYFQGTGAADDSGLPNDRFFAVRPEGSVSTLKIQRTERGDSAVYLCASSSSSIGNEQFFGPGTRLTVL.

This chain links TRBV19 with TRBJ2-3; D unclear. There are 15 residues in the CDR3. Germline values: CDR1 LNHDA, CDR2 SQIVND (reference sequence). Between the trimmed V and J ends, which lost 3 bases and 2 bases, there was a span of 12 bases. This chain's CDR3 is CASSINWGPTDTQYF. CDR3 nucleotide sequence: TGTGCCAGTAGTATCAACTGGGGTCCCACAGATACGCAGTATTTT.

V is TRBV28 and J is TRBJ2-7, with D uncertain. In germline, CDR1 is MDHEN, CDR2 SYDVKM. This CDR3 region has 14 residues. The V gene lost 7 bases and the J gene lost 0 bases, with 13 bases spanning the gap. CDR3 sequence: CASTAWTSSYEQYF. The DNA of the CDR3 is TGTGCCAGCACCGCCTGGACGAGCTCCTACGAGCAGTACTTC.

As regards this clone: Other nucleotide sequences from this sample produce the same CDR3. V usage is TRBV18 and J usage is TRBJ1-4; D uncertain. Germline lookup yields CDR1 KGHSH and CDR2 LQKENI. Trimming removed 3 bases at V and 4 bases at J, with 6 bases between. This CDR3 region has 13 residues. The CDR3 coding sequence is TGTGCCAGCTCACCTCTCGATAATGAAAAACTGTTTTTT. Amino acids: CASSPLDNEKLFF.

The chain employs TRBV28 and TRBJ1-2; TRBD1 agrees at 8 bases. Germline CDR1 MDHEN, CDR2 SYDVKM. Trimming cost V 4 bases and J 1 base; bases outside gene matches: 2. This CDR3 region has 14 residues. CDR3 amino acids: CASSSGQGNYGYTF. The DNA of the CDR3 is TGTGCCAGCAGTTCCGGACAGGGTAACTATGGCTACACCTTC.

Of note for this clone: At the DNA level, this CDR3 is encoded by other sequences in the same sample as well. This CDR3 is CASSLLAQETQYF. The CDR3 DNA follows: TGCGCCAGCAGCTTGTTAGCCCAAGAGACCCAGTACTTC. The gene calls are TRBV5-1 and TRBJ2-5; D gene unclear. The CDR3 extends over 13 amino acids. Germline CDR1 reads SGHRS; CDR2 reads YFSETQ. The V gene lost 1 base and the J gene lost 1 base, with 5 bases spanning the gap.

The chain couples TRBV7-8 to TRBJ1-4; possible D gene TRBD1, 5 bases. The CDR3 spans 18 residues. V gave up 1 base and J gave up 8 bases, with 23 bases separating them. Germline loops: CDR1 SGHVS, CDR2 FQNEAQ. DNA of the CDR3: TGTGCCAGCAGCTTAGTTTGGTACCGGGGACGGGAGGAGGAAAAACTGTTTTTT. As protein: CASSLVWYRGREEEKLFF.

V usage is TRBV15 and J usage is TRBJ2-7, with TRBD2 matching 11 bases. The CDR3 length is 15 residues. J was trimmed by 1 base and V by 3 bases; bases with no gene match: 2. CDR1 LNHNV and CDR2 YYDKDF come from the germline V gene (reference sequence). CDR3 protein: CATSRGLAESYEQYF. CDR3 nucleotide sequence: TGTGCCACCAGCAGGGGACTAGCGGAGTCCTACGAGCAGTACTTC.